The sequence of this T cell receptor beta chain was determined in a study of blood T cells in healthy people across ages (dated by TCRdb to 2015 to 2017). In terms of the full investigation: In model experiments, roughly one uniquely barcoded TCR beta cDNA molecule per two T cells was captured by template switching. Donors of different ages were randomly distributed across sequencing lanes to avoid experimental bias. To track age-related changes in TCR beta repertoire diversity, the study relied on deep sequencing normalized with unique cDNA molecular identifiers. Four age groups were formed from the donors: young (average 16 years), middle-aged (approximately 39), aged (about 62) and long-lived (more than 75). The study analyzed two additional independent replicas of 1 million unique cDNA reads from the same blood draw for two donors, one aged 18 to 30 and one aged 80 or older.

From cysteine to phenylalanine, the CDR3 is 13 amino acids long. Here the CDR3 DNA is all that survives: 39 bases in frame from base 1. CDR1 is given as SEHNR and CDR2 as FQNEAQ, both from the germline V gene (reference sequence). V is cut by 1 base and J by 4 bases, and the space between the germline ends is 7 bases. What the work shows at the level of the full study, not this receptor alone: A strong correlation was found between observed TCR beta diversity and the percentage of naive T cells measured by flow cytometry. Conclusive comparison of naive and antigen-experienced compartments was prevented by the profiling of bulk unsorted PBMCs. Estimates of total diversity based on one million sequenced T cells were regarded as lower bounds and as underestimates. As age increased, observed TCR beta diversity per million T cells dropped in a roughly linear way, and a significant reduction was already evident by age 40. Donor CMV infection status was unknown, potentially confounding age-related changes in expanded clonotypes. Compared with the aged group, the long-lived group had more naive CD4+ T cells, fewer expanded clones and increased TCR diversity, a pattern suggesting age selection.

This clonotype was seen at least ten times. Its antigen is still unknown. The record has no base qualities; no much larger clone is one base away. Receptor amplification or capture employed 5' RACE. A second PCR of roughly 7 to 12 cycles was performed with a sample-barcoded 5' primer and a J-beta primer mix. A template-switch 5' adaptor carrying 12 random nucleotides introduced a unique molecular identifier onto each TCR beta cDNA molecule. Each sample yielded at least 3 million CDR3-containing paired-end reads. All of the RNA was converted into first-strand cDNA using the Mint cDNA synthesis kit, with a TRBC-specific oligonucleotide serving as the primer. Following uracil-DNA glycosylase treatment, a first 18-cycle PCR with universal primers M1SS and BC2_uni_R was performed on all cDNA. Concerning the study's data processing: For normalization, 1 million high-quality reads were randomly selected from each sample, with every read carrying a distinct molecular identifier. Instead of being binned into consensus sequences, reads that shared molecular identifiers were thrown out. MiTCR, with a Q25 quality threshold and the strictest error-elimination algorithm, was used for CDR3 identification, clonotype clustering and error correction. A nonparametric unseen species model with Euler transformation was used to estimate a lower bound on total TCR beta diversity. TCRdb itself trimmed the public reads at Q25 with fastp, ran MiXCR and retained productive beta chains. For every CDR3 protein sequence, its rows merge into one entry that carries the most common genes and DNA. The V and J calls here are based on TCRdb, not the publication. The sample table contains fewer than 2 million distinct CDR3 sequences; only one count was recorded for 39% of them. The top ten clonotypes cover 23% of the sample.

The donors were 40 or so Caucasian individuals from Russia, aged 6 to 90 years, who were systemically healthy. Each donor gave ten milliliters of peripheral blood, collected into EDTA-treated Vacutainer tubes. PBMCs were isolated by Ficoll-Paque density-gradient centrifugation, with at least 6 million obtained per sample. Total RNA was extracted from PBMCs with Trizol reagent, with at least 6 micrograms obtained per sample. For every donor, an aliquot of PBMCs went through flow cytometry to measure the percentages of naive CD45RAhigh/CD27high T cells. The clonotype originates from a human donor in good health. The sequencing sample was made of blood. The V and J genes are TRBV7-9 and TRBJ1-2; a confident D gene designation cannot be given. The DNA is TGTGCCAGCAGCTTAGGAGGGTCCTATGGCTACACCTTC. It translates as CASSLGGSYGYTF.